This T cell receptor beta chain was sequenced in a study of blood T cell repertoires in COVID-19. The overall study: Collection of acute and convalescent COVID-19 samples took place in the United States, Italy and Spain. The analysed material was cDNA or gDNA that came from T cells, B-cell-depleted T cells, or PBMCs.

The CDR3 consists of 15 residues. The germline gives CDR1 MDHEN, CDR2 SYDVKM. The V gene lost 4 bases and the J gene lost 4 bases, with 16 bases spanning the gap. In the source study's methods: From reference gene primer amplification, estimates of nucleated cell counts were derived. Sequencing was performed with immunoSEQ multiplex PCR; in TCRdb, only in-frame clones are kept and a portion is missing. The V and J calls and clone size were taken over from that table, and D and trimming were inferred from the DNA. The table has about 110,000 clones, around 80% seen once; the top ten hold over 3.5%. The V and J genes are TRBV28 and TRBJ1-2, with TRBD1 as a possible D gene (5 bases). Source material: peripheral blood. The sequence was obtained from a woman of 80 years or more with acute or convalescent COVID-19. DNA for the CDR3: TGTGCCAGCAGTTACTCAGCAGGGTTTACCTATGGCTACACCTTC. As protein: CASSYSAGFTYGYTF.